These T cell receptor beta chains were read from a single sample in a study of cytomegalovirus exposure and HLA in healthy donors. Assay: immunoSEQ multiplex PCR; the TCRdb copy retains only in-frame clones and omits some. Here the sample spans about 91,000 clones, 60% to 65% being singletons. Sequencing was done on a sample of PBMCs. The receptors originated from a human donor in good health. Each CDR3 is given with its conserved first and last residue. The order of the fields is D gene, clone size, V gene, J gene, CDR3 protein, CDR3 DNA. A D gene is named only where the DNA matches it firmly. The size entry is marked missing in some rows and otherwise reads once, few, many or a size class.

D gene: NA
clone size: NA
V gene: TRBV7-9
J gene: TRBJ1-2
CDR3 protein: CASSRPRDSHYGYTF
CDR3 DNA: TGTGCCAGCAGCCGACCCAGGGATTCTCACTATGGCTACACCTTC

D gene: NA
clone size: NA
V gene: TRBV6-5
J gene: TRBJ1-3
CDR3 protein: CASSYANHRAGNTIYF
CDR3 DNA: TGTGCCAGCAGTTACGCCAACCACAGGGCCGGAAACACCATATATTTT

D gene: TRBD1
clone size: NA
V gene: TRBV5-1
J gene: TRBJ2-6
CDR3 protein: CASSLAGQGALTGANVLTF
CDR3 DNA: TGCGCCAGCAGCTTGGCGGGACAGGGGGCACTAACTGGGGCCAACGTCCTGACTTTC

D gene: TRBD1
clone size: NA
V gene: TRBV29-1
J gene: TRBJ2-7
CDR3 protein: CSVDVGTGVTWEQYF
CDR3 DNA: TGCAGCGTTGACGTAGGGACAGGGGTGACCTGGGAGCAGTACTTC

D gene: NA
clone size: few
V gene: TRBV29-1
J gene: TRBJ2-3
CDR3 protein: CSALPSGVTDTQYF
CDR3 DNA: TGCAGCGCCCTACCATCGGGAGTCACAGATACGCAGTATTTT

D gene: TRBD1
clone size: NA
V gene: TRBV11-3
J gene: TRBJ2-2
CDR3 protein: CASSARQGLRDTGELFF
CDR3 DNA: TGTGCCAGCAGCGCAAGACAGGGATTGAGGGACACCGGGGAGCTGTTTTTT

D gene: TRBD2
clone size: NA
V gene: TRBV7-9
J gene: TRBJ2-1
CDR3 protein: CASRAGEGTYNEQFF
CDR3 DNA: TGTGCCAGCAGGGCCGGGGAGGGTACCTACAATGAGCAGTTCTTC

D gene: NA
clone size: NA
V gene: TRBV6-1
J gene: TRBJ1-4
CDR3 protein: CASSVRDEKLFF
CDR3 DNA: TGTGCCAGCAGTGTACGGGATGAAAAACTGTTTTTT

D gene: NA
clone size: NA
V gene: TRBV5-1
J gene: TRBJ1-1
CDR3 protein: CASSPLRGTEAFF
CDR3 DNA: TGCGCCAGCAGCCCCCTAAGGGGCACTGAAGCTTTCTTT

D gene: TRBD2
clone size: NA
V gene: TRBV7-9
J gene: TRBJ2-1
CDR3 protein: CASSLAAQLAGLYNEQFF
CDR3 DNA: TGTGCCAGCAGCTTAGCGGCCCAACTAGCGGGGCTCTACAATGAGCAGTTCTTC

D gene: TRBD2
clone size: NA
V gene: TRBV6-5
J gene: TRBJ2-1
CDR3 protein: CASSYSGGLKYNEQFF
CDR3 DNA: TGTGCCAGCAGTTACTCTGGGGGACTAAAGTACAATGAGCAGTTCTTC

D gene: NA
clone size: few
V gene: TRBV9
J gene: TRBJ1-1
CDR3 protein: CASSVRQSGPEAFF
CDR3 DNA: TGTGCCAGCAGCGTACGGCAGTCGGGTCCTGAAGCTTTCTTT

D gene: NA
clone size: NA
V gene: TRBV19
J gene: TRBJ2-3
CDR3 protein: CASRRRMSTDTQYF
CDR3 DNA: TGTGCCAGTAGGCGCAGGATGAGCACAGATACGCAGTATTTT

D gene: NA
clone size: NA
V gene: TRBV2
J gene: TRBJ2-7
CDR3 protein: CASSEGVGFYEQYF
CDR3 DNA: TGTGCCAGCAGTGAGGGCGTTGGGTTCTACGAGCAGTACTTC

D gene: NA
clone size: NA
V gene: TRBV5-1
J gene: TRBJ2-1
CDR3 protein: CASSLVESYSEQFF
CDR3 DNA: TGCGCCAGCAGCTTGGTTGAGTCCTACAGTGAGCAGTTCTTC

D gene: NA
clone size: once
V gene: TRBV5-1
J gene: TRBJ1-1
CDR3 protein: CASTWAGPNTEAFF
CDR3 DNA: TGCGCCAGCACATGGGCGGGACCGAACACTGAAGCTTTCTTT

D gene: NA
clone size: few
V gene: TRBV7-2
J gene: TRBJ2-4
CDR3 protein: CASSAEGGGIAKNIQYF
CDR3 DNA: TGTGCCAGCAGTGCAGAGGGCGGAGGGATAGCCAAAAACATTCAGTACTTC

D gene: NA
clone size: few
V gene: TRBV30
J gene: TRBJ1-6
CDR3 protein: CAWNPGGESPLHF
CDR3 DNA: TGTGCCTGGAACCCAGGAGGAGAGTCACCCCTCCACTTT

D gene: NA
clone size: once
V gene: TRBV6-5
J gene: TRBJ2-5
CDR3 protein: CASRGWAGETQYF
CDR3 DNA: TGTGCCAGCAGGGGTTGGGCCGGAGAGACCCAGTACTTC

D gene: TRBD2
clone size: once
V gene: TRBV6-1
J gene: TRBJ2-2
CDR3 protein: CASSPGLATTGELFF
CDR3 DNA: TGTGCCAGCAGTCCGGGACTAGCAACCACCGGGGAGCTGTTTTTT

D gene: TRBD2
clone size: once
V gene: TRBV7-8
J gene: TRBJ2-3
CDR3 protein: CASMRAGVISDTQYF
CDR3 DNA: TGTGCCAGCATGAGAGCGGGGGTGATTTCAGATACGCAGTATTTT

D gene: TRBD1
clone size: NA
V gene: TRBV2
J gene: TRBJ1-1
CDR3 protein: CARRSRQGATNTEAFF
CDR3 DNA: TGTGCCAGACGATCTAGGCAGGGGGCTACAAACACTGAAGCTTTCTTT

D gene: NA
clone size: once
V gene: TRBV5-1
J gene: TRBJ2-7
CDR3 protein: CASSLGASSTYEQYF
CDR3 DNA: TGCGCCAGCAGCTTGGGGGCCAGCTCAACCTACGAGCAGTACTTC

D gene: NA
clone size: NA
V gene: TRBV11-3
J gene: TRBJ1-2
CDR3 protein: CASSTPGNYGYTF
CDR3 DNA: TGTGCCAGCAGCACCCCAGGGAACTATGGCTACACCTTC

D gene: TRBD1
clone size: NA
V gene: TRBV5-4
J gene: TRBJ2-7
CDR3 protein: CASSLQSGQFRPYF
CDR3 DNA: TGTGCCAGCAGCTTGCAGTCGGGACAGTTTAGGCCCTACTTC

D gene: NA
clone size: NA
V gene: TRBV4-2
J gene: TRBJ1-1
CDR3 protein: CASSGTSRDEAFF
CDR3 DNA: TGTGCCAGCAGCGGAACGTCCCGGGATGAAGCTTTCTTT

D gene: NA
clone size: NA
V gene: TRBV9
J gene: TRBJ1-6
CDR3 protein: CASSVGGSYNSPLHF
CDR3 DNA: TGTGCCAGCAGCGTCGGGGGATCCTATAATTCACCCCTCCACTTT

D gene: NA
clone size: NA
V gene: TRBV25-1
J gene: TRBJ2-7
CDR3 protein: CASNVQGGSYEQYF
CDR3 DNA: TGTGCCAGCAATGTCCAAGGGGGCTCCTACGAGCAGTACTTC

D gene: TRBD2
clone size: NA
V gene: TRBV11-1
J gene: TRBJ2-7
CDR3 protein: CASSPTAGGRYEQYF
CDR3 DNA: TGTGCCAGCAGCCCTACGGCGGGGGGCCGCTACGAGCAGTACTTC

D gene: NA
clone size: NA
V gene: TRBV5-1
J gene: TRBJ1-4
CDR3 protein: CASSWAGPPNEKLFF
CDR3 DNA: TGCGCCAGCAGCTGGGCAGGGCCGCCTAATGAAAAACTGTTTTTT

D gene: NA
clone size: NA
V gene: TRBV5-1
J gene: TRBJ2-3
CDR3 protein: CASSLIFPTDTQYF
CDR3 DNA: TGCGCCAGCAGCTTGATCTTCCCCACAGATACGCAGTATTTT

D gene: TRBD2
clone size: NA
V gene: TRBV11-3
J gene: TRBJ2-1
CDR3 protein: CASSSAGGSYNEQFF
CDR3 DNA: TGTGCCAGCAGCTCGGCGGGGGGCTCCTACAATGAGCAGTTCTTC

D gene: NA
clone size: NA
V gene: TRBV25-1
J gene: TRBJ1-1
CDR3 protein: CASSLTNTEAFF
CDR3 DNA: TGTGCCAGCAGCTTGACTAACACTGAAGCTTTCTTT

D gene: TRBD2
clone size: few
V gene: TRBV7-2
J gene: TRBJ2-3
CDR3 protein: CASSLLAGGLADYTDTQYF
CDR3 DNA: TGTGCCAGCAGCTTGCTAGCGGGGGGCCTTGCAGACTACACAGATACGCAGTATTTT

D gene: TRBD1
clone size: few
V gene: TRBV2
J gene: TRBJ2-1
CDR3 protein: CASSDPLWTGRAPSYNEQFF
CDR3 DNA: TGTGCCAGCAGTGATCCCCTTTGGACAGGGCGAGCTCCTTCCTACAATGAGCAGTTCTTC

D gene: TRBD1
clone size: NA
V gene: TRBV4-3
J gene: TRBJ1-6
CDR3 protein: CASSQDRDRLNSYNSPLHF
CDR3 DNA: TGCGCCAGCAGCCAAGATAGGGACAGACTTAACTCCTATAATTCACCCCTCCACTTT

D gene: NA
clone size: NA
V gene: TRBV29-1
J gene: TRBJ1-5
CDR3 protein: CSVNMGGAGDNQPQHF
CDR3 DNA: TGCAGCGTTAACATGGGGGGCGCGGGAGATAATCAGCCCCAGCATTTT

D gene: TRBD1
clone size: NA
V gene: TRBV2
J gene: TRBJ2-1
CDR3 protein: CASRRDRVGNNEQFF
CDR3 DNA: TGTGCCAGCAGAAGGGACAGGGTGGGGAACAATGAGCAGTTCTTC

D gene: TRBD1
clone size: NA
V gene: TRBV29-1
J gene: TRBJ2-7
CDR3 protein: CSAGGQPREQYF
CDR3 DNA: TGCAGCGCAGGGGGACAGCCCCGCGAGCAGTACTTC

D gene: NA
clone size: once
V gene: TRBV14
J gene: TRBJ2-2
CDR3 protein: CASSHVLAGTGELFF
CDR3 DNA: TGTGCCAGCAGCCATGTACTAGCCGGCACCGGGGAGCTGTTTTTT

D gene: NA
clone size: NA
V gene: TRBV7-3
J gene: TRBJ1-6
CDR3 protein: CASSLMGGTRDSPLHF
CDR3 DNA: TGTGCCAGCAGCTTAATGGGGGGAACAAGGGATTCACCCCTCCACTTT

D gene: TRBD2
clone size: NA
V gene: TRBV11-3
J gene: TRBJ2-3
CDR3 protein: CASSSGTSGATQYF
CDR3 DNA: TGTGCCAGCAGCTCGGGGACTAGCGGGGCTACGCAGTATTTT

D gene: NA
clone size: NA
V gene: TRBV19
J gene: TRBJ2-7
CDR3 protein: CASSIRRLDGLLGEQYF
CDR3 DNA: TGTGCCAGTAGTATACGCCGACTAGATGGTCTGCTGGGCGAGCAGTACTTC

D gene: TRBD2
clone size: NA
V gene: TRBV5-6
J gene: TRBJ2-1
CDR3 protein: CASSNPTSGGAYNEQFF
CDR3 DNA: TGTGCCAGCAGCAACCCAACTAGCGGGGGAGCATACAATGAGCAGTTCTTC

D gene: NA
clone size: few
V gene: TRBV7-8
J gene: TRBJ1-4
CDR3 protein: CASNRGGTNEKLFF
CDR3 DNA: TGTGCCAGCAACCGGGGAGGGACTAATGAAAAACTGTTTTTT

D gene: NA
clone size: few
V gene: TRBV11-1
J gene: TRBJ1-1
CDR3 protein: CASSPGLAGAFF
CDR3 DNA: TGTGCCAGCAGTCCCGGCCTGGCAGGGGCTTTCTTT

D gene: NA
clone size: NA
V gene: TRBV2
J gene: TRBJ1-1
CDR3 protein: CASSELTRAREAFF
CDR3 DNA: TGTGCCAGCAGTGAATTGACCAGGGCTCGGGAAGCTTTCTTT

D gene: NA
clone size: NA
V gene: TRBV9
J gene: TRBJ1-1
CDR3 protein: CASSPSGGTNTEAFF
CDR3 DNA: TGTGCCAGCAGCCCCTCCGGGGGGACGAACACTGAAGCTTTCTTT